Included here is one TCR beta chain sequence, with context. Its specificity is unknown. Generated by immunoSEQ multiplex PCR, the TCRdb table keeps only in-frame clones and is missing some. The sample has around 50,000 clones; 89% are singletons. The sample is drawn from a study of CD4+ T cells in melanoma. Study observations and caveats: CD8+ T cell, macrophage and B cell function reportedly correlated with neoantigen-specific CD4+ T cells. Diverse differentiation states were reported for melanoma neoantigen-specific CD4+ T cells.

The origin of this receptor is a human donor with melanoma. The specimen was peripheral blood.

CDR3 sequence reads: CASSRGSGWESPLHF. The CDR3 DNA sequence: TGTGCCAGCAGCCGGGGGTCAGGGTGGGAATCACCCCTCCACTTT. This chain connects TRBV5-4 to TRBJ1-6; D may be TRBD1 (5 bases). This CDR3 contains 15 residues. Trimming took 4 bases from V and 10 from J, leaving 18 bases between them. CDR1 and CDR2 from the germline V gene are SGHNT and YYREEE (reference sequence).